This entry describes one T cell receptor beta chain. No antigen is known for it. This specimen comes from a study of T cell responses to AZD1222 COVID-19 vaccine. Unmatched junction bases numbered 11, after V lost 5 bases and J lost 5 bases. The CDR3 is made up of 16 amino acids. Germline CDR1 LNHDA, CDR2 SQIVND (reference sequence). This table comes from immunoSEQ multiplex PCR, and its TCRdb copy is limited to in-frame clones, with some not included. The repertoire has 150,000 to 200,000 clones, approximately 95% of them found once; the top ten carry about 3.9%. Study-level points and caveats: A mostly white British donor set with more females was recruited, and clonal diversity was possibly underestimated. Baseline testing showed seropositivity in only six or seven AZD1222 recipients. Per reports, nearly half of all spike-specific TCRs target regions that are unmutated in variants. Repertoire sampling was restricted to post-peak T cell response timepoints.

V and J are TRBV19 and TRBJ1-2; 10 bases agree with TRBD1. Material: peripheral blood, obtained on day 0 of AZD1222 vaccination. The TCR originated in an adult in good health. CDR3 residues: CASSPWTGGDLYGYTF. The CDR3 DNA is TGTGCCAGTAGTCCCTGGACAGGGGGGGATCTATATGGCTACACCTTC.